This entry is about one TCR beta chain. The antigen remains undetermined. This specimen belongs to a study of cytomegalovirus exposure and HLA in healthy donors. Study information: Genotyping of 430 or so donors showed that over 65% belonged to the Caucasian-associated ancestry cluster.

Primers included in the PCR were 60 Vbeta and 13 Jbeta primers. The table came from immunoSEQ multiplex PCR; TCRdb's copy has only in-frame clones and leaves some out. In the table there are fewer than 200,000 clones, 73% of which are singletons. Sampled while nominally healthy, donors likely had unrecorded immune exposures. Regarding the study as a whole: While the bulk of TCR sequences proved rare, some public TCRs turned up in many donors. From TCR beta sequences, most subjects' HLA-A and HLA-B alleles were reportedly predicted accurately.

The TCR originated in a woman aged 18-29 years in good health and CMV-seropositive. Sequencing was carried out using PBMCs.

CDR3 protein: CASSLGLAGAQYEQYF. CDR3 bases: TGTGCCAGCAGTTTAGGACTAGCGGGGGCACAATACGAGCAGTACTTC. The chain couples TRBV6-6 to TRBJ2-7, with 13 bases fitting TRBD2. After removal of 4 bases from V and 4 bases from J, the junction contained 7 bases not matched to a gene. Looked up from germline, CDR1 is MNHNY and CDR2 is SVGAGI (reference sequence). The CDR3 totals 16 residues.